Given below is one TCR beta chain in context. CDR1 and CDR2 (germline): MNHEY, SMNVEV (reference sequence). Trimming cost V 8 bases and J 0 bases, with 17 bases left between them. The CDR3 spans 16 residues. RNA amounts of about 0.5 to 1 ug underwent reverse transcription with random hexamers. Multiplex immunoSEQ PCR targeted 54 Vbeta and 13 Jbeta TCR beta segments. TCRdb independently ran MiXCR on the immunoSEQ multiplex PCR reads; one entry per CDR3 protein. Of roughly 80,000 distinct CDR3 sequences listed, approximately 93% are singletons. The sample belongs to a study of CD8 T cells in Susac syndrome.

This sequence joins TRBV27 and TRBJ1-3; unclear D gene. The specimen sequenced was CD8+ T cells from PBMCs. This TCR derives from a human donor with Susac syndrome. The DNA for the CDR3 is TGTGCCAGCCGCCGGGGAGGTTCGAGCTCTGGAAACACCATATATTTT. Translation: CASRRGGSSSGNTIYF.